This T cell receptor (beta chain) emerged from a study of beta chain features in type 1 diabetes. Turning to the study itself: Analysis included about 100 million sorted cells drawn from all samples.

For this clone: Its cognate antigen is unknown.

Study-wide points: PCR, the amplification step, might favor shorter templates, equally in patients and controls. For type 1 diabetes patients, VDJ junctions showed fewer insertions and more deletions.

There are 14 residues in the CDR3. V lost 6 bases to trimming and J lost 7 bases; unmatched junction nucleotides: 8. In germline, CDR1 is SGHTA, CDR2 FQGNSA. What was sequenced were expressed TCRB transcripts, since all of the isolated RNA had been reverse transcribed. Method: immunoSEQ multiplex PCR; TCRdb's copy keeps in-frame clones and lacks some. There are some 900,000 clones in the sample; around a sixth occur only once, and 0.02% to 0.025% lies in the top ten. Sequencing was done on a sample of naive CD4+ T cells from blood. This clonotype originated in a young woman in good health. The chain uses TRBV7-2 and TRBJ2-2; 7 nucleotides line up with TRBD1. This CDR3 is CASRPTGSNGELFF. CDR3 nucleotide sequence: TGTGCCAGCAGGCCGACAGGGTCAAACGGGGAGCTGTTTTTT.